This T cell receptor beta chain stems from a study of T cells in Graves' hyperthyroidism and ophthalmopathy (dated by TCRdb to the late 2010s). With respect to the entire study: Peripheral blood was sampled at the time of initial diagnosis, prior to any treatment. Once sampling was done, hyperthyroidism patients were given methimazole at a starting dose of 30 mg daily, whereas ophthalmopathy patients were given high-dose intravenous methylprednisolone. The approximately 100 discovery patients were randomly split 7:3 into training and test sets. In over five Graves' hyperthyroidism patients, the study also compared T-cell repertoires from thyroid tissue with T-cell repertoires from blood. According to the paper, TCR Vbeta CDR3 sequencing was carried out on around 140 peripheral blood samples, which came from fewer than 50 ophthalmopathy, 70 to 80 hyperthyroidism and 17 progressor patients. To identify distinguishing TCR V-J signatures, a discovery cohort of about 95 patients was used, comprising some 43 with Graves' ophthalmopathy and 55 to 65 with stable Graves' hyperthyroidism. Prospective prediction of ophthalmopathy was tested in an independent validation cohort of fewer than 20 hyperthyroidism patients and some 17 patients who later progressed to ophthalmopathy. Broader findings and caveats from the paper: Most expanded thyroid clonotypes (frequency above 0.001) were also detected in blood, a finding suggesting that blood repertoires may reflect thyroid immune responses. A model built on a 13 V-J signature distinguished ophthalmopathy from stable hyperthyroidism, reaching 85% to 90% sensitivity and around 81% specificity in cross-validation and 80%/75% in testing. No statistical method was used to set the sample size in advance, and investigators knew the group allocation. In validation, progression to ophthalmopathy was predicted by the model with around 71% sensitivity and under 85% specificity, a median of about 6.4 months before onset.

CDR1 is given as MNHNS and CDR2 as SASEGT, both from the germline V gene. V is pared back by 6 bases and J by 1 base, with 13 bases lying between the germline termini. Including cysteine and phenylalanine, the CDR3 has 15 amino acids. The only DNA kept is the CDR3, 45 bases in frame from the first base. Amplification of TCR beta CDR3 regions was carried out from RNA transcripts. For the first round of RT-PCR on the TCR CDR3, the HTBI primer set was used together with the Qiagen OneStep RT-PCR kit. A second multiplex PCR round built the libraries, followed by size selection and purification. Libraries were sequenced paired-end with 100 bp reads on an Illumina HiSeq2000. Per the original workflow: SOAPnuke was used to process the raw data, with reads discarded if the reads contained adapters or uncalled bases, had a mean Phred below 15, or lacked an exact constant-primer or identifier match. COPE v1.2.5 was used to merge the high-quality paired reads, and each unique nucleotide sequence was defined as a clonotype. Clonotypes were aligned to IMGT TRBV, TRBD and TRBJ reference segments using MiTCR v1.1. Only V-J combinations with frequency above 0.0001, covering 98% to 99.2% of repertoires, were analysed. A TCS score was defined as the ratio between F50 (clonal expansion) and ExV (chaos), using BLOSUM62-based TCRdist between CDR3 peptides within each V-J. Welch's t-statistics and random forest reduced just over 500 V-J features to about 13, which were used in a naive Bayes classifier (R e1071). The public reads were reanalyzed by TCRdb: fastp trimming at Q25, MiXCR alignment, in-frame beta chains only. Rows are combined by CDR3 protein, so each entry shows the most common genes and DNA. The V and J calls shown here were made by TCRdb, not taken from the authors' results. The sample records fewer than 350,000 distinct CDR3 sequences, approximately 14% of which are singletons. Jointly, the top ten make up less than 8% of the sample.

Stable Graves' hyperthyroidism was defined as the absence of progression to ophthalmopathy over 18 months of follow-up. Hyperthyroidism patients were newly diagnosed, with disease duration under 2 months, and aged 18 to 65 years. Any patient with an uncontrolled infection, another autoimmune disease, pregnancy or lactation was excluded. Diagnoses were established on the basis of clinical symptoms, serum thyroxine and TRAb, thyroid ultrasound, and orbital computed tomography. PBMCs were isolated from about 10 ml of fresh peripheral blood by Ficoll-Paque density gradient centrifugation. Total RNA was extracted with Trizol reagent, and quality was checked on an Agilent 2100 Bioanalyzer. This clonotype has a count of ten or more. The specificity of this receptor is unknown. There are no base qualities to consult, and no much larger clone falls within one base.

The chain is encoded by TRBV6-1 joined to TRBJ1-5; there is no confident call for the D gene. The sequencing sample was made of blood. The sequence derives from a woman aged 40 to 55 with Graves' hyperthyroidism. Here the CDR3 is given as CASRPSMKSNQPQHF. The DNA sequence reads TGTGCCAGCAGGCCCAGCATGAAGAGCAATCAGCCCCAGCATTTT.